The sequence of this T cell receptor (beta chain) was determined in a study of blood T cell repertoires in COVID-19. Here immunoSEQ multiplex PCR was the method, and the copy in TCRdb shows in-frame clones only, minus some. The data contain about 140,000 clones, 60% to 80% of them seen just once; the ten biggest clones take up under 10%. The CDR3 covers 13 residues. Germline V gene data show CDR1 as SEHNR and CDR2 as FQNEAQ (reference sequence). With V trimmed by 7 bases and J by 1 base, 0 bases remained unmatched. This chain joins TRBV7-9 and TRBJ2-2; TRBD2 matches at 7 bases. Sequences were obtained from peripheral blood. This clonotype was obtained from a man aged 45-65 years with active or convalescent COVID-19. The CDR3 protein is CASTSGNTGELFF. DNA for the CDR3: TGTGCCAGCACTAGCGGGAACACCGGGGAGCTGTTTTTT.